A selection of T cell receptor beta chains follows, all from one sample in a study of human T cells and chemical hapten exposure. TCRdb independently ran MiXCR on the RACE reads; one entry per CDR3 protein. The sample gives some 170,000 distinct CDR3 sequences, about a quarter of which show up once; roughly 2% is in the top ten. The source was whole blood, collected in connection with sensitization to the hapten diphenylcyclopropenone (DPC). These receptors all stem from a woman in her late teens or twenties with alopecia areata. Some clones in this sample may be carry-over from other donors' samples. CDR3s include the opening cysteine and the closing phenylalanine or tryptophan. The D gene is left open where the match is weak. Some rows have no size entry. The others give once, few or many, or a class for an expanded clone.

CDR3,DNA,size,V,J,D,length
CASSWTTLTYEQYF,TGTGCCAGCAGTTGGACTACCTTAACCTACGAGCAGTACTTC,few,TRBV6-2/TRBV6-3,TRBJ2-7,NA,14
CASSVGGLPDTQYF,TGCGCCAGCAGCGTTGGGGGCCTCCCAGATACGCAGTATTTT,NA,TRBV5-1,TRBJ2-3,NA,14
CSARGADDGYTF,TGCAGTGCTAGGGGCGCAGACGATGGCTACACCTTC,NA,TRBV20-1,TRBJ1-2,NA,12
CASSLKSPGELFF,TGCGCCAGCAGCCTCAAGTCCCCCGGGGAGCTGTTTTTT,NA,TRBV5-1,TRBJ2-2,NA,13
CSVGQVLYNEQFF,TGCAGCGTTGGACAGGTCCTCTACAATGAGCAGTTCTTC,NA,TRBV29-1,TRBJ2-1,NA,13
CASSQDSGGPSSYEQYF,TGCGCCAGCAGCCAAGATAGCGGGGGGCCAAGCTCCTACGAGCAGTACTTC,NA,TRBV4-1,TRBJ2-7,TRBD2,17
CASSLIERGTYEQYF,TGCGCCAGCAGCTTGATTGAGCGGGGGACCTACGAGCAGTACTTC,NA,TRBV5-1,TRBJ2-7,TRBD2,15
CASRGQGIAGELFF,TGTGCCAGCCGGGGACAGGGGATAGCCGGGGAGCTGTTTTTT,many,TRBV6-2/TRBV6-3,TRBJ2-2,TRBD1,14
CASSPLAKNIQYF,TGTGCCAGCAGCCCACTAGCCAAAAACATTCAGTACTTC,few,TRBV7-2,TRBJ2-4,NA,13
CASSQGIEAFF,TGCGCCAGCAGCCAAGGGATAGAAGCTTTCTTT,NA,TRBV4-3,TRBJ1-1,NA,11
CATKFKGRGSNQPQHF,TGTGCCACCAAATTTAAGGGGCGAGGAAGCAATCAGCCCCAGCATTTT,few,TRBV6-2/TRBV6-3,TRBJ1-5,NA,16
CASSPRAGWIDTQYF,TGTGCCAGCAGCCCGAGGGCCGGGTGGATAGATACGCAGTATTTT,few,TRBV7-3,TRBJ2-3,NA,15
CASRGLGTQYF,TGCGCCAGCAGGGGATTGGGGACGCAGTATTTT,NA,TRBV5-1,TRBJ2-3,NA,11
CATSDLGTGLRETQYF,TGTGCCACCAGTGACCTCGGGACAGGGTTAAGGGAGACCCAGTACTTC,NA,TRBV24-1,TRBJ2-5,TRBD1,16
CASSLDEGQGGGIQYF,TGTGCCAGCAGCTTAGATGAGGGACAGGGAGGAGGCATTCAGTACTTC,few,TRBV11-2,TRBJ2-4,TRBD1,16
CASSEGITGELFF,TGTGCCAGCAGTGAAGGGATTACCGGGGAGCTGTTTTTT,few,TRBV2,TRBJ2-2,NA,13
CASSPGQSPTMGAEQYF,TGTGCCAGCAGCCCAGGACAGTCCCCCACTATGGGAGCCGAGCAGTACTTC,NA,TRBV7-9,TRBJ2-7,NA,17
CASTKTAGVEHEQYF,TGTGCCAGCACCAAAACAGCGGGAGTGGAGCACGAGCAGTACTTC,few,TRBV5-6,TRBJ2-7,TRBD2,15
CASSVEQAQNEQFF,TGTGCCAGCAGCGTAGAACAGGCCCAAAATGAGCAGTTCTTC,NA,TRBV9,TRBJ2-1,NA,14
CASSKTSGADTQYF,TGTGCCAGCAGCAAGACTAGCGGGGCAGATACGCAGTATTTT,few,TRBV11-1,TRBJ2-3,TRBD2,14
CASSLALASDRYGYTF,TGTGCCAGCAGCTTAGCTCTAGCGTCAGACCGCTATGGCTACACCTTC,few,TRBV7-9,TRBJ1-2,NA,16
CASSLSRQSYEQYF,TGTGCCAGCAGTTTATCTAGACAGAGCTACGAGCAGTACTTC,NA,TRBV27,TRBJ2-7,NA,14
CSARPYTEAFF,TGCAGTGCTAGACCGTATACTGAAGCTTTCTTT,NA,TRBV20-1,TRBJ1-1,NA,11
CSAIPTLNTEAFF,TGCAGTGCTATTCCTACCCTGAACACTGAAGCTTTCTTT,few,TRBV20-1,TRBJ1-1,NA,13